The rows below give T cell receptor beta chains drawn from one sample of a study of blood T cell repertoires in COVID-19. The method was immunoSEQ multiplex PCR; TCRdb's version includes in-frame clones alone and lacks a portion of them. Of 400,000 to 500,000 clones in the sample, roughly 90% were seen once. The sequenced sample was PBMCs or T cells enriched from blood (not recorded which). Source of these receptors: a woman aged 40 to 50 who had recovered from COVID-19. CDR3s include the opening cysteine and the closing phenylalanine or tryptophan. A D gene is named only where the DNA matches it firmly. Size values are once, few and many counts, or a class for expanded clones, and some rows have none.

D	size	V	J	CDR3	DNA
TRBD1	once	TRBV7-9	TRBJ1-3	CASSYGQAGNTIYF	TGTGCCAGCAGCTACGGACAGGCTGGAAACACCATATATTTT
.	once	TRBV18	TRBJ1-2	CASSPAGSNYGYTF	TGTGCCAGCTCACCAGCAGGATCTAACTATGGCTACACCTTC
.	.	TRBV20-1	TRBJ1-3	CSASSQFGNTIYF	TGCAGTGCTAGTAGTCAGTTTGGAAACACCATATATTTT
TRBD1	.	TRBV6-5	TRBJ1-2	CASRGTAFSYTF	TGTGCCAGCAGGGGGACAGCGTTTTCCTACACCTTC
TRBD2	.	TRBV18	TRBJ2-5	CASSSGTSGSETQYF	TGTGCCAGCTCCTCCGGGACTAGCGGGAGTGAGACCCAGTACTTC
TRBD2	.	TRBV5-1	TRBJ2-1	CASSLDGLAGGYNEQFF	TGCGCCAGCAGCTTGGATGGGCTAGCGGGAGGATACAATGAGCAGTTCTTC
.	.	TRBV18	TRBJ1-4	CASSPRNGFDEKLFF	TGTGCCAGCTCACCACGTAACGGTTTCGATGAAAAACTGTTTTTT
TRBD2	.	TRBV5-1	TRBJ2-3	CASSSGTSGNTDTQYF	TGCGCCAGCAGCTCCGGGACTAGCGGAAACACAGATACGCAGTATTTT
.	once	TRBV5-1	TRBJ1-2	CASSLGGFENGYTF	TGCGCCAGCAGCTTAGGGGGTTTTGAGAATGGCTACACCTTC
.	once	TRBV15	TRBJ1-1	CATSRMDRPNTEAFF	TGTGCCACCAGCAGAATGGACAGACCGAACACTGAAGCTTTCTTT
.	.	TRBV5-4	TRBJ2-3	CASSLAGLDTDTQYF	TGTGCCAGCAGCTTGGCGGGACTGGACACAGATACGCAGTATTTT
.	.	TRBV7-2	TRBJ1-4	CASSSQQATNEKLFF	TGTGCCAGCAGCTCCCAACAAGCAACTAATGAAAAACTGTTTTTT
.	few	TRBV27	TRBJ1-6	CASSFINSPLHF	TGTGCCAGCAGTTTCATCAATTCACCCCTCCACTTT